This TCR beta chain was found in a study of blood T cell repertoires in COVID-19 (dated by TCRdb to 2019 to 2021). Study-level background: Collaborator samples came from the United States, Italy and Spain and covered acute and convalescent phases of COVID-19. The material from the prospective study consisted of cDNA or gDNA derived from T cells, B-cell-depleted T cells, or PBMCs. Subjects who had been exposed to COVID-19, were actively infected with it, or had recovered from it provided the deeply sampled blood TCRbeta repertoires that made up the dataset. The repertoires were released in a freely available public database meant as a resource for research on the immune response to SARS-CoV-2. Samples came from the ongoing ImmuneRACE study (first 160 participants) plus 1,254 subjects from 6 global collaborators. Sample metadata almost always included a de-identified subject ID, COVID-19 status, age in years and sex. Where available, HLA class I and class II types were taken from metadata supplied by the sample provider and were not determined by assay-based typing.

Points on this clone: Its specific antigen is unknown. No base qualities exist here, and no much larger clone lies one base off it.

Results and caveats for the whole study, not just this receptor: Clinical and demographic metadata were provided uncurated, with the amount varying by source and participant.

TCRbeta CDR3 regions were amplified from genomic DNA by means of the immunoSEQ Assay, a bias-controlled multiplex PCR. The published analysis was carried out like this. Nucleated cell counts per sample were estimated from amplification of reference gene primers within the assay. Sequence reads were collapsed and filtered to measure the absolute abundance of every unique TCRbeta CDR3 rearrangement. For each sample, productive Simpson clonality was calculated by taking the square root of Simpson's diversity index across productive rearrangements. Not all clones reach the TCRdb copy of this immuneACCESS table, which keeps in-frame sequences only. Checked studies attribute under half of the gap to unresolved V genes and leave the rest unexplained. That table furnishes V, J and clone size, whereas the DNA furnished D and trimming. In this sample the table shows under 150,000 clones, 80% to 90% of which occur a single time. 2% to 2.5% of the sample is taken by the ten largest.

Participants in the prospective study were aged 18 to 89 years, lived in some 24 United States geographic areas, and enrolled through a virtual design. In the prospective study, cohorts were assigned on the basis of participant-reported clinical history obtained from a screening survey and a study questionnaire. Recovered participants in ImmuneRACE Cohort 3 were defined by two consecutive negative NP/OP PCR tests, clearance by a healthcare professional, or resolution of symptoms. Each participant in the prospective study had whole blood, serum and a nasopharyngeal or oropharyngeal swab collected by mobile phlebotomists. Over a roughly 2-month period, participants in the prospective study had the option of providing additional blood draws and questionnaires. Blood samples from the prospective study were shipped frozen or at room temperature prior to DNA extraction. The sequence came from a woman in her forties or fifties who had recovered from COVID-19. Sequenced material: PBMCs or T cells enriched from blood (not recorded which).

The nucleotide sequence is given as TGTGCCAGCAGTTCTGGACTAGCGGGGGGGCAAGAGACCCAGTACTTC. Its protein reads: CASSSGLAGGQETQYF. The chain is assembled from TRBV27 and TRBJ2-5; 15 bases in between match TRBD2. V and J are trimmed by 4 bases and 2 bases, and the gene matches miss 2 bases of the junction. The CDR3 runs 16 amino acids, cysteine and phenylalanine included. The DNA shown is the 48-base CDR3, in frame from base 1. For CDR1 and CDR2, the germline V gene (reference sequence) lists MNHEY and SMNVEV.